This entry lists 10 T cell receptor beta chains sequenced from one sample in a study of CD8+CD57+ T cells in acquired aplastic anemia. In patients chosen for sequencing, flow cytometry had shown CD8+CD57+ cell expansion. TCR beta VDJ and CDR3 profiles were obtained from a genomic DNA template. Each CDR3 protein is one row after TCRdb ran MiXCR on the reads. The sample records some 200,000 distinct CDR3 sequences, 50% to 70% being singletons. Sequencing used sorted CD4+, CD8+, or CD8+CD57+ T cells (not recorded which) from PBMCs. Every receptor here comes from a human donor with aplastic anemia.

In this sample, this clonotype turned up many times. The chain joins TRBV27 to TRBJ2-7; no reliable D call. This CDR3 has 12 residues. Trimming stripped 8 bases from V and 0 bases from J, with 8 bases between. Germline CDR1 is MNHEY and CDR2 is SMNVEV (reference sequence). CDR3 nucleotide sequence: TGTGCCAGCTATTCGAGCTCCTACGAGCAGTACTTC. Translated, it gives CASYSSSYEQYF.

The chain has TRBV7-9 and TRBJ2-7; possible D gene TRBD2, 6 bases. This CDR3 is built from 14 residues. CDR1 and CDR2 (germline): SEHNR, FQNEAQ (reference sequence). V was clipped by 5 bases and J by 2 bases, with 13 bases between them. CDR3 residues: CASSRGTFAYEQYF. DNA of the CDR3: TGTGCCAGCAGCAGAGGGACTTTCGCCTACGAGCAGTACTTC.

The rearrangement links TRBV6-5 to TRBJ2-5; D uncertain. Germline assignment: CDR1 MNHEY and CDR2 SVGAGI. V was clipped by 5 bases and J by 2 bases, with 9 bases between them. The CDR3 covers 13 residues. The CDR3 here is CASSPGNQETQYF. In DNA, the CDR3 is TGTGCCAGCAGTCCTGGCAATCAAGAGACCCAGTACTTC.

The chain couples TRBV20-1 to TRBJ2-1, with TRBD2 matching 9 bases. Trimming removed 3 bases from V and 3 bases from J; junction bases left unmatched: 9. CDR3 length: 16 amino acids. Germline CDR1 and CDR2: DFQATT and SNEGSKA (reference sequence). CDR3 sequence reads: CSASPLASGDYNEQFF. Here the CDR3 DNA reads TGCAGTGCTAGCCCCCTAGCTAGCGGGGACTACAATGAGCAGTTCTTC.

The rearrangement links TRBV19 to TRBJ1-1; 7 bases line up with TRBD1. This CDR3 has 15 amino acids. Looked up from germline, CDR1 is LNHDA and CDR2 is SQIVND (reference sequence). V lost 3 bases and J lost 5; bases outside the gene matches: 9. The chain's CDR3 is CASSIDRVLRTEAFF. CDR3 DNA sequence: TGTGCCAGTAGTATCGACAGGGTTCTGAGGACTGAAGCTTTCTTT.

J is TRBJ2-3 and V is TRBV15, with TRBD2 matching over 10 bases. CDR1 LNHNV and CDR2 YYDKDF come from the germline V gene (reference sequence). The CDR3 sequence is 15 residues long. Trimming at V came to 5 bases and at J to 4 bases, leaving 6 bases not matched to a gene. CDR3 in amino acids: CATSPTSGVPDTQYF. As DNA, the CDR3 is TGTGCCACCAGCCCAACTAGCGGGGTCCCAGATACGCAGTATTTT.

V gene TRBV5-4 combines with J gene TRBJ1-4, with TRBD1 as a possible D gene (5 bases). CDR1 is SGHNT, CDR2 YYREEE, per germline (reference sequence). The CDR3 runs to 16 residues. Trimming removed 3 bases at V and 5 bases at J, with 17 bases between. Here the CDR3 reads CASSWGGRGVNEKLFF. CDR3 nucleotides: TGTGCCAGCAGCTGGGGAGGGAGGGGAGTGAATGAAAAACTGTTTTTT.

This chain connects TRBV7-2 to TRBJ2-3; 7 bases are a match to TRBD1. Germline V lookup: CDR1 SGHTA, CDR2 FQGNSA. Trimming at V came to 5 bases and at J to 0 bases, leaving 11 bases not matched to a gene. The CDR3 is 17 amino acids. The CDR3 sequence is CASSEQGTPASTDTQYF. CDR3 nucleotides: TGTGCCAGCAGCGAACAGGGGACCCCCGCTAGCACAGATACGCAGTATTTT.

The J gene is TRBJ2-1, the V gene TRBV20-1; unclear D gene. CDR1 and CDR2 from the germline V gene are DFQATT and SNEGSKA (reference sequence). V was clipped by 3 bases and J by 6 bases, with 15 bases between them. The CDR3 runs to 14 residues. As DNA, the CDR3 is TGCAGTGCTAGGGATACTACAGCCCTCAATGAGCAGTTCTTC. Protein sequence: CSARDTTALNEQFF.

V usage is TRBV9 and J usage is TRBJ2-5; 9 nucleotides line up with TRBD2. V shed 4 bases and J 1 base; nucleotides not matched to a gene: 5. The CDR3 has 15 residues. Germline assignment: CDR1 SGDLS and CDR2 YYNGEE. The CDR3: CASSLSGGTQETQYF. CDR3 coding DNA: TGTGCCAGCAGCCTCAGCGGGGGGACCCAAGAGACCCAGTACTTC.